These T cell receptor beta chains were read from a single sample in a study of blood T cell repertoires in COVID-19. TCRdb's table, derived via immunoSEQ multiplex PCR, lists solely in-frame clones and lacks some. The repertoire includes fewer than 200,000 clones, around 85% of them detected once, and roughly 9.1% sits in the top ten. Sequencing was performed on peripheral blood. The origin of the receptors is a man aged 50 to 60 with active or convalescent COVID-19. Both conserved end residues are trimmed from each CDR3.

V,length,J,CDR3
TRBV28,12,TRBJ1-2,ASSFTGGFYGYT
TRBV19,17,TRBJ1-5,ASSIEYLGTGVSNQPQH
TRBV29-1,11,TRBJ1-4,SVRGTVNEKLF
TRBV7-3,16,TRBJ2-1,ASSLTGGTSASYNEQF
TRBV27,11,TRBJ2-1,ASSLSSYNEQF
TRBV12-3/TRBV12-4,11,TRBJ2-7,ASRLAGAYEQY
TRBV5-1,13,TRBJ1-5,ASSLAGLSNQPQH
TRBV4-1,15,TRBJ2-3,ASSPRGLAGVTDTQY
TRBV19,13,TRBJ1-3,ASSVQGAPGNTIY
TRBV5-1,12,TRBJ2-3,ASSLAAAKDTQY
TRBV28,12,TRBJ1-2,ASRLSGGAYGYT
TRBV3-1/TRBV3-2,13,TRBJ1-2,ASSPTDTSTHGYT
TRBV9,12,TRBJ2-5,ASSGTPLGETQY
TRBV3-1/TRBV3-2,12,TRBJ1-2,ASSPGGRVVGYT
TRBV6-5,14,TRBJ1-6,ASSYFGGEKNSPLH
TRBV2,11,TRBJ1-4,ASHGTANEKLF
TRBV24-1,13,TRBJ1-1,ATKGQGSHGTEAF
TRBV5-6,14,TRBJ2-6,ASTPRSNSGANVLT
TRBV14,12,TRBJ2-1,ASSQLGRSPEQF
TRBV5-4,13,TRBJ1-2,ASSLGGQAQEGYT
TRBV6-5,12,TRBJ1-1,ASHQGVRDTEAF
TRBV7-2,13,TRBJ1-1,ASSLANAGYTEAF
TRBV7-3,12,TRBJ1-4,ASSASPGARKLF
TRBV7-2,13,TRBJ2-5,ASSFASVPQETQY
TRBV6-1,12,TRBJ1-1,ASSEWASNTEAF
TRBV7-3,12,TRBJ2-7,ASSIDRSSYEQY
TRBV7-9,14,TRBJ2-1,ASSLERGASYNEQF
TRBV7-3,11,TRBJ2-1,ASPRRVTNEQF
TRBV18,10,TRBJ2-7,ASSTGGHEQY
TRBV30,15,TRBJ2-7,AWRVLAGVKGNGEQY
TRBV18,12,TRBJ1-4,ASSPRQQNEKLF
TRBV18,15,TRBJ1-2,ASSPPGQGAVGYGYT
TRBV20-1,15,TRBJ2-2,SASKVGQGADTGELF
TRBV11-3,11,TRBJ2-1,ASSSTSYNEQF
TRBV5-5,14,TRBJ1-2,ASPSPGSTLFYGYT
TRBV27,13,TRBJ1-5,ASTSTGYSNQPQH
TRBV29-1,13,TRBJ2-1,SVGGQGKGLNEQF
TRBV3-1/TRBV3-2,12,TRBJ2-5,ASSRTSTPETQY
TRBV5-1,9,TRBJ2-2,ASSGRGELF
TRBV30,12,TRBJ2-3,AWSVGQGVDTQY
TRBV3-1/TRBV3-2,11,TRBJ1-1,ASSSEQGTEAF
TRBV6-2/TRBV6-3,10,TRBJ1-2,ASSYLRGGYT
TRBV25-1,11,TRBJ1-4,ASSSGVKEKLF